The present T cell receptor beta chain was sequenced within a study of Graves' ophthalmopathy and Graves' hyperthyroidism (dated by TCRdb to between 2017 and 2018). Looking at the study overall: Peripheral blood was collected at initial diagnosis, before any treatment. In total, 135 blood samples were TCR-sequenced: 40 to 45 ophthalmopathy, approximately 75 hyperthyroidism and approximately 17 hyperthyroidism-to-ophthalmopathy patients. The independent validation cohort included approximately 19 hyperthyroidism patients plus 17 patients who later progressed from hyperthyroidism to ophthalmopathy. The 75 to 100 discovery patients were randomly split 7:3 into training and test sets. The study used signatures of the TCR beta repertoire to tell Graves' ophthalmopathy apart from Graves' hyperthyroidism and to predict which patients would progress to ophthalmopathy. Following sample collection, hyperthyroidism patients were given methimazole at a starting dose of 30 mg daily, and ophthalmopathy patients were given high-dose intravenous methylprednisolone. In over 5 hyperthyroidism patients, the T-cell repertoire of thyroid tissue was compared with the T-cell repertoire of blood. To explore V-J signatures that distinguish ophthalmopathy from hyperthyroidism, a discovery set of around 100 patients was enrolled, made up of 40 to 45 with ophthalmopathy and roughly 57 with stable hyperthyroidism.

Its CDR3 holds 14 amino acids, cysteine through phenylalanine. This entry keeps only the CDR3 DNA: 42 bases, framed from base 1. V loses 2 bases, J loses 0 bases, and the germline ends lie 9 bases apart. As encoded in the germline V gene, CDR1 is SGHRS while CDR2 is YFSETQ. Ophthalmopathy patients were characterized by moderately to severely active disease, a Clinical Activity Score of at least 3, a NOSPECS grade of at least 4, and a disease duration under 3 months. Anyone with other autoimmune diseases, uncontrolled infections, pregnancy or lactation was excluded from the study. Clinical symptoms, serum thyroxine, TRAb, thyroid ultrasound and orbital computed tomography formed the basis of the diagnosis. PBMCs were isolated from 7.5 to 10 ml of fresh peripheral blood by Ficoll-Paque density gradient centrifugation. Trizol reagent was used to extract the total RNA, and its quality was then checked on an Agilent 2100 Bioanalyzer.

A remark on this clonotype: It lacks a known antigen. The sample holds no much larger clone one base away, and base qualities are not on file.

For repertoire sequencing, the TCR beta CDR3 regions were amplified from RNA transcripts. The first round of RT-PCR was done with HTBI primers and the Qiagen OneStep RT-PCR kit, and was followed by a second round of multiplex PCR, then size selection and purification. Sequencing of the libraries was carried out on an Illumina HiSeq2000 in paired-end mode with 100 bp reads. Processing in the source paper ran as follows. Reads were processed with SOAPnuke, discarding reads with adapters, uncalled bases, mean Phred below 15, or no exact constant-primer or identifier match. COPE v1.2.5 was used to merge high-quality paired reads. Clonotypes were defined as unique nucleotide sequences and were aligned to IMGT TRB V, D and J references using MiTCR v1.1. The analysis was limited to V-J combinations with a frequency above 0.0001, which together covered 99% to 99.2% of the repertoires. For each V-J combination, a TCR clonal expansion and chaos score was defined as F50 clonal expansion divided by the chaos observed in the TCRdist matrix. Welch's t-statistics and random forest were used to narrow the features down to more than 10 V-J combinations, which were then fed into a naive Bayes classifier. The similarity between thyroid and blood repertoires was quantified using the Morisita-Horn index. TCRdb cleaned the public reads at Q25 with fastp, built clones with MiXCR and kept in-frame beta chains. All rows with the same CDR3 protein become a single entry with the most common DNA and genes. TCRdb, rather than the study authors, made the V and J calls. The sample table shows roughly 500,000 distinct CDR3 sequences, and 13% to 15% are seen once. 8% to 10% of the sample comes from the top ten.

General study outcomes and caveats: In validation, the model predicted ophthalmopathy progression with 70.59% sensitivity and roughly 78% specificity; some 13 predicted patients were CT-confirmed with GO in a median of 6.5 months. No statistical method was used to set the sample size in advance, and the investigators knew which group each participant was assigned to. Ophthalmopathy was separated from stable hyperthyroidism by the 13-signature model with 85% to 90% sensitivity and less than 82% specificity in cross-validation and with 80%/75% in the test set. Most expanded thyroid clonotypes with a frequency above 0.001 also appeared in blood, which suggests that blood repertoires may reflect the immune response in the thyroid.

The sequenced material came from blood. The source of this sequence is a woman aged 25 to 45 with Graves' ophthalmopathy. Donor details come from another sample of the same person, matched by shared clones. Recombination joined TRBV5-1 with TRBJ2-7; no confident D gene assignment can be made. The bases are TGCGCCAGCAGCTTAGAGTTTAGCTCCTACGAGCAGTACTTC. This sequence encodes CASSLEFSSYEQYF.